These T cell receptor beta chains were read from a single sample in a study of shared clonotypes between healthy human individuals. TCRdb's table, derived via immunoSEQ multiplex PCR, lists solely in-frame clones and lacks some. The table includes around 1,000,000 clones, 60% to 80% detected once. Sequencing was done on a sample of memory CD4+ T cells from PBMCs. The receptors derive from a man between 18 and 35 years old in good health. Some clones in this sample may be carry-over from other donors' samples. The conserved cysteine and the conserved F or W are not part of the CDR3 here.

>TRBJ1-2|TRBV9|12
ASSTRGQGYSYT
>TRBJ2-7|TRBV28|11
ASSAGAVYEQY
>TRBJ2-7|TRBV4-1|13
ASSLPGQGPYEQY
>TRBJ1-2|TRBV29-1|11
SVGKGAAYGYT
>TRBJ2-3|TRBV27|11
ASSTQARNTQY
>TRBJ2-2|TRBV4-1|14
ASSQRSELNTGELF
>TRBJ2-6|TRBV28|16
ASSFSPVHPSGANVLT
>TRBJ2-3|TRBV7-9|14
ASSLGASGRTDTQY
>TRBJ1-2|TRBV7-2|11
ASSRSGAEGYT
>TRBJ2-3|TRBV11-2|13
ASSPTSVSTDTQY
>TRBJ1-5|TRBV7-6|12
ASSGGGGNQPQH
>TRBJ1-2|TRBV28|10
ASSQQGFGYT
>TRBJ2-2|TRBV9|14
ASSPQTSGGTGELF
>TRBJ2-7|TRBV7-9|15
ASSLADSGSPSYEQY
>TRBJ2-5|TRBV27|12
ASAVGQEKETQY